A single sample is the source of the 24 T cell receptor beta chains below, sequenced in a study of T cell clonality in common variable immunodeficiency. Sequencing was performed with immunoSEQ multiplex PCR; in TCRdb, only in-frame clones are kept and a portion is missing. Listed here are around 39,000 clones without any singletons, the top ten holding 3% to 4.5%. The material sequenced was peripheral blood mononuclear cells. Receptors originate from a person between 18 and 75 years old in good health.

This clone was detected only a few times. The sequenced part of the CDR3 DNA is TGTGCCTGGAGTGTAAAGGGGGGGCTAGCGGGCCCCTACAATGAC. Amino acid sequence: CAWSVKGGLAGPYND. The entire CDR3 protein reads CAWSVKGGLAGPYNDYTF. The chain joins TRBV30 to TRBJ1-2, with D perhaps TRBD1 (6 bases). The observed sequence ends 3 residues before the CDR3 terminus, with the missing tail filled in from the germline J gene. Germline V lookup: CDR1 GTSNPN, CDR2 SVGIG (reference sequence). The CDR3 contains 18 residues.

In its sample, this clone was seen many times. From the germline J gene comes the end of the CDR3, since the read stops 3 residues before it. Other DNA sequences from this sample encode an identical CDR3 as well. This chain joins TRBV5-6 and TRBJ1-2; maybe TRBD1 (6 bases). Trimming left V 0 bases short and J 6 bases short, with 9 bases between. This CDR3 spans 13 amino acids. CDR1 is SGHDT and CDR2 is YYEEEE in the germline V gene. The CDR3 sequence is CASSLGGRDGYTF. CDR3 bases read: TGTGCCAGCAGCTTGGGGGGGCGCGATGGC.

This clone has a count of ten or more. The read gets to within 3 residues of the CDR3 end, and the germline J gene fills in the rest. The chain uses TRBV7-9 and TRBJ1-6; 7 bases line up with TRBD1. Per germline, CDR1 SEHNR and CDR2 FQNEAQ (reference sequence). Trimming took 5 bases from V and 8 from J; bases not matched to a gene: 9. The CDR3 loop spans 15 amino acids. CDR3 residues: CASSRDRLHDSPLHF. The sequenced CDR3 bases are TGTGCCAGCAGCAGGGACAGACTTCATGATTCACCC.

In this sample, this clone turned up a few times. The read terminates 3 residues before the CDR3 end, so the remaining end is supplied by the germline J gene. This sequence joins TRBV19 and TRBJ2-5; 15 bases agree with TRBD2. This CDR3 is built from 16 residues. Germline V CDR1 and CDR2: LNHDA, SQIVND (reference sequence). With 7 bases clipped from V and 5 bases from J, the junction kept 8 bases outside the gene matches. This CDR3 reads CASTRTSGGARETQYF. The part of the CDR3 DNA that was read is TGTGCCAGTACTAGGACTAGCGGGGGGGCCCGGGAGACC. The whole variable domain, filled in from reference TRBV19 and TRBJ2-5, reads DGGITQSPKYLFRKEGQNVTLSCEQNLNHDAMYWYRQDPGQGLRLIYYSQIVNDFQKGDIAEGYSVSREKKESFPLTVTSAQKNPTAFYLCASTRTSGGARETQYFGPGTRLLVL.

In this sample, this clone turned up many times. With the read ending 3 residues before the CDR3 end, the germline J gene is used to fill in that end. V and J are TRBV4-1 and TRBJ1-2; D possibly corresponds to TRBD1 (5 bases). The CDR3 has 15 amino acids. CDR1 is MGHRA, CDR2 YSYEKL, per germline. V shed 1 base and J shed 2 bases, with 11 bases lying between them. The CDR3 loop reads CASSQVAGTNYGYTF. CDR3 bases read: TGCGCCAGCAGCCAAGTAGCGGGGACCAACTATGGC.

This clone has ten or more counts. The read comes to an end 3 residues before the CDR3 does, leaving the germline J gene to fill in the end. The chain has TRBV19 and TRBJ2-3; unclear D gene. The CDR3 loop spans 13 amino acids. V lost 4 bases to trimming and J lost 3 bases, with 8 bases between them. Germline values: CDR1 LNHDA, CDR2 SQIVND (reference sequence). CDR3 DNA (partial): TGTGCCAGTAGTAAAACTATAACAGATACG. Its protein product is CASSKTITDT. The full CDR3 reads CASSKTITDTQYF. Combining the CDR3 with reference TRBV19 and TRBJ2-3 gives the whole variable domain DGGITQSPKYLFRKEGQNVTLSCEQNLNHDAMYWYRQDPGQGLRLIYYSQIVNDFQKGDIAEGYSVSREKKESFPLTVTSAQKNPTAFYLCASSKTITDTQYFGPGTRLTVL.

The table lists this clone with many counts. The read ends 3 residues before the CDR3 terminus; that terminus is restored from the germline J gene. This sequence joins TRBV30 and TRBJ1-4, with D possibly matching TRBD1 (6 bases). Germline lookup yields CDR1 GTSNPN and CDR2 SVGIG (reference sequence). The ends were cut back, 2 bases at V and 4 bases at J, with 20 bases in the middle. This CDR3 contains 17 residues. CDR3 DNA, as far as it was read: TGTGCCTGGAGTTTACCCTTTTGGGGGGGCCGTAATGAAAAA. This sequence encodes CAWSLPFWGGRNEK. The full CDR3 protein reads CAWSLPFWGGRNEKLFF. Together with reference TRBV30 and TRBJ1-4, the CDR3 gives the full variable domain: SQTIHQWPATLVQPVGSPLSLECTVEGTSNPNLYWYRQAAGRGLQLLFYSVGIGQISSEVPQNLSASRPQDRQFILSSKKLLLSDSGFYLCAWSLPFWGGRNEKLFFGSGTQLSVL.

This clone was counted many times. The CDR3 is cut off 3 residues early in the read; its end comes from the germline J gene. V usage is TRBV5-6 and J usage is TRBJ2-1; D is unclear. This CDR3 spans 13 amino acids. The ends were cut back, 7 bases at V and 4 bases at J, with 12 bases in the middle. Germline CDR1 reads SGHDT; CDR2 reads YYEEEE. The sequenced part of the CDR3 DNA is TGTGCCAGCTTCCTTTTTCTGTACAATGAG. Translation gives CASFLFLYNE. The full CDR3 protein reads CASFLFLYNEQFF.

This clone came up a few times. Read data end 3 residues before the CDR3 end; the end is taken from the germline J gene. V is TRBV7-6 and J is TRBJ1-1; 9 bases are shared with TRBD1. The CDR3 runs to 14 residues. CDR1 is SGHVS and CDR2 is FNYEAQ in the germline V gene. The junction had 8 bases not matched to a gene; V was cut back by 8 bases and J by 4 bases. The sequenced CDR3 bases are TGTGCCAGCGGCCGGGACAGGGAGGCCACTGAA. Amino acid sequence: CASGRDREATE. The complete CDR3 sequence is CASGRDREATEAFF.

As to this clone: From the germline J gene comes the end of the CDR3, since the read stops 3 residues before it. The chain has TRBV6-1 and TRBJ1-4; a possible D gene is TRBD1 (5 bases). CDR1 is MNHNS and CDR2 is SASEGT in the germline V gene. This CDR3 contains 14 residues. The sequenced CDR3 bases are TGTGCCAGCAGTGCCGCCTCTGGGGCCAACGTA. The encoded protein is CASSAASGANV. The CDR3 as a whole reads CASSAASGANVLFF.

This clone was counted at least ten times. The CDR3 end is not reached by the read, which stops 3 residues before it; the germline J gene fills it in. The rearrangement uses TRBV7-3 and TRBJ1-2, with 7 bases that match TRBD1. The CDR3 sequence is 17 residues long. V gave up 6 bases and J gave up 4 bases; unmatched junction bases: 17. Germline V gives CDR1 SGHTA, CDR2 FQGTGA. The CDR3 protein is CASSFIRGTGVVYGYTF. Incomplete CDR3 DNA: TGTGCCAGCAGTTTTATCCGGGGTACAGGGGTGGTCTATGGC.

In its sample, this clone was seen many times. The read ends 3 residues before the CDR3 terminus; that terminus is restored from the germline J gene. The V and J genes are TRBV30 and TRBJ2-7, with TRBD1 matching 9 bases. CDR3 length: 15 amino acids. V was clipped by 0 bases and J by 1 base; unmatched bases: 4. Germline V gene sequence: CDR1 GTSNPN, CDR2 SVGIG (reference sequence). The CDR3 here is CAWSVPGQGSYEQYF. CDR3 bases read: TGTGCCTGGAGTGTACCCGGACAGGGGTCCTACGAG.

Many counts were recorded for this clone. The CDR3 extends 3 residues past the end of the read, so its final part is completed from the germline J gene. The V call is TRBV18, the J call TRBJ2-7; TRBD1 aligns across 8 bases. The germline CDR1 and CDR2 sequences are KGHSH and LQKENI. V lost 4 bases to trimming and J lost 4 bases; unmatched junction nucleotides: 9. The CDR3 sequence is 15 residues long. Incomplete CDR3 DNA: TGTGCCAGCTCACTCGGGGACAGGACCCTATACGAG. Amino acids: CASSLGDRTLYE. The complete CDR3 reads CASSLGDRTLYEQYF.

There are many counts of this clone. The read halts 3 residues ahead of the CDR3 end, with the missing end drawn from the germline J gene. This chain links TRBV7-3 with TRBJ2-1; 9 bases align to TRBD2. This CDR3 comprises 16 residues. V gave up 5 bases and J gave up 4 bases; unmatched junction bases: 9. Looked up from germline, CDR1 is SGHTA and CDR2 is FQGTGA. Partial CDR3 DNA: TGTGCCAGCAGCCCGTCGGGCGGGGGGGCTTACAATGAG. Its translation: CASSPSGGGAYNE. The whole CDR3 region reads CASSPSGGGAYNEQFF.

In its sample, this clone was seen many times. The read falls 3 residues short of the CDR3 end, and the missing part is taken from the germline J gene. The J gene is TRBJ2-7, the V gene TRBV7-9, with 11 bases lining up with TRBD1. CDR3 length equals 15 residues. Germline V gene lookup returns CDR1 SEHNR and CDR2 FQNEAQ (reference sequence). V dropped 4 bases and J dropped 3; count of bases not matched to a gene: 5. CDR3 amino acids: CASSSWTGGGYEQYF. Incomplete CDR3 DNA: TGTGCCAGCAGCTCTTGGACAGGGGGCGGCTACGAG.

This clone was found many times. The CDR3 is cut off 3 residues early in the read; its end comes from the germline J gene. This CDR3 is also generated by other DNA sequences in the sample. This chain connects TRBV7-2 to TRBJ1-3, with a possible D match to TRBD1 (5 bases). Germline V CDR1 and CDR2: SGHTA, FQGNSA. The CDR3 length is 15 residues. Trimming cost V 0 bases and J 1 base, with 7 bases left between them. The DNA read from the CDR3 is TGTGCCAGCAGCTTAGCAGGGGCGTCTGGAAACACC. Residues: CASSLAGASGNT. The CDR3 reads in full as CASSLAGASGNTIYF.

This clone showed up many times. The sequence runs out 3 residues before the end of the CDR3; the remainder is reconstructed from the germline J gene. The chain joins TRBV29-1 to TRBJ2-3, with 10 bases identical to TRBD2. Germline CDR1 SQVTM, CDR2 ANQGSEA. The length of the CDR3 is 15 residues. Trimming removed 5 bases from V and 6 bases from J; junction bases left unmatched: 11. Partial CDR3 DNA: TGCAGCGTTACCCCACTAGCGGGGAGGTCGGATACG. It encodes CSVTPLAGRSDT. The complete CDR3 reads CSVTPLAGRSDTQYF.

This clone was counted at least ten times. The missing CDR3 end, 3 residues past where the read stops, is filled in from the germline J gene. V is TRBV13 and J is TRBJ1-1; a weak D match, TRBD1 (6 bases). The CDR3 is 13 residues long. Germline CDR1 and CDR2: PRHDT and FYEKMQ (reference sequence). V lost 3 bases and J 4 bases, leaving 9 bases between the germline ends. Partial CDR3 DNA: TGTGCCAGCAGCTTCCGCAGGGGCACTGAA. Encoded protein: CASSFRRGTE. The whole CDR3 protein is CASSFRRGTEAFF. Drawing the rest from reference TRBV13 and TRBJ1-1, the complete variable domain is AAGVIQSPRHLIKEKRETATLKCYPIPRHDTVYWYQQGPGQDPQFLISFYEKMQSDKGSIPDRFSAQQFSDYHSELNMSSLELGDSALYFCASSFRRGTEAFFGQGTRLTVV.

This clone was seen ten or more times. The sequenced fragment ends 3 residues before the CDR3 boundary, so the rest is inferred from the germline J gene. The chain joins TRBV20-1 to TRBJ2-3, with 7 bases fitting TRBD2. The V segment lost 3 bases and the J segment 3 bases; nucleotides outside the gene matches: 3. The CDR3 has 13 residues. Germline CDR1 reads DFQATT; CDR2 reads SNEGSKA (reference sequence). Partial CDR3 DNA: TGCAGTGCTAGGCACGGGGGGACAGATACG. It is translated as CSARHGGTDT. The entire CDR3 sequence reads CSARHGGTDTQYF.

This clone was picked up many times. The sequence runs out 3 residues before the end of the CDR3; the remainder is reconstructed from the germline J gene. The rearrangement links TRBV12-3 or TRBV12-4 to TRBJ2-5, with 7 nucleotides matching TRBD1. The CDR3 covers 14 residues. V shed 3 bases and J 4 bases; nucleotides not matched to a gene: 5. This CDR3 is CASSLPGQLETQYF. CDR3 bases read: TGTGCCAGCAGTTTGCCGGGACAGCTAGAGACC.

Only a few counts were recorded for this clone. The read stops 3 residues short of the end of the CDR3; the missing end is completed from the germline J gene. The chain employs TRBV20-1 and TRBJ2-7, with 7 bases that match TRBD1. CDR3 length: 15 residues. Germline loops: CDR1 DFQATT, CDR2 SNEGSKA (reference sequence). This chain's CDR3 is CRQQPGQPFCYEQYF. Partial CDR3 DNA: TGCAGGCAGCAACCGGGACAGCCTTTTTGCTACGAG.

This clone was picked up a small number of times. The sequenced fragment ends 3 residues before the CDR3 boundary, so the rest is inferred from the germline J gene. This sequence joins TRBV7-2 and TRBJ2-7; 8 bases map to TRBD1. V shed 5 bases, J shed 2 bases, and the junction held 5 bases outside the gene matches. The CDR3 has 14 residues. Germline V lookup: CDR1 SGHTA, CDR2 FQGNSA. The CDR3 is CASSPGQGPYEQYF. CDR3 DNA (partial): TGTGCCAGCAGCCCCGGACAGGGCCCCTACGAG.

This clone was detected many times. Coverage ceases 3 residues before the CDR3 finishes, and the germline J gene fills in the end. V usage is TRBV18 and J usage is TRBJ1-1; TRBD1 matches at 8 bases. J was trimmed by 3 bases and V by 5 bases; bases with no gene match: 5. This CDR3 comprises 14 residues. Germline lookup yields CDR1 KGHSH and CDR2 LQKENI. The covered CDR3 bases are TGTGCCAGCTCAGCCGGGACAGGTTACACTGAA. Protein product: CASSAGTGYTE. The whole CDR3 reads CASSAGTGYTEAFF.

CDR3 sequence reads: CASSQFPPGGTYNSPLHF. The part of the CDR3 DNA that was read is TGCGCCAGCAGTCAATTCCCGCCTGGGGGGACCTATAATTCACCC. The J gene is TRBJ1-6, the V gene TRBV23-1, with D possibly being TRBD1 (5 bases). The read is 3 residues too short to cover the CDR3 end, so that end is filled in from the germline J gene. TRBV23-1 is marked as an open reading frame, function uncertain. Trimming removed 1 base from V and 2 bases from J, with 15 bases in between. The CDR3 extends over 18 amino acids.